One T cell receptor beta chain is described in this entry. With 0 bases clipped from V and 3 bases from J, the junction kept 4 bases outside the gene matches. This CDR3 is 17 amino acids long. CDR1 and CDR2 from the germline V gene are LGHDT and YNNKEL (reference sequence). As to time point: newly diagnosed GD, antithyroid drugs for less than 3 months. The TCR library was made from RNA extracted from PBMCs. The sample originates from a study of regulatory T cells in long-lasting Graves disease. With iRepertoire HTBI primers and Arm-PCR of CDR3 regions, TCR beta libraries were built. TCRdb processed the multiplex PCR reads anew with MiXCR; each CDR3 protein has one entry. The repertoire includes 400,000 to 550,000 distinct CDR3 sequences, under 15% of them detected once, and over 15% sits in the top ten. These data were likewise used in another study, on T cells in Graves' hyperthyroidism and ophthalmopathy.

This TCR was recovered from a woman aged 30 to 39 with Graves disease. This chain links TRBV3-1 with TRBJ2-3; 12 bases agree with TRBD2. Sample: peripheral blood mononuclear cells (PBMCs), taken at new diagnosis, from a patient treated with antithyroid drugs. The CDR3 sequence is CASSQEGLAGMTDTQYF. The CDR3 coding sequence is TGTGCCAGCAGCCAAGAAGGACTAGCGGGAATGACAGATACGCAGTATTTT.